The clone carrying this T cell receptor beta chain was detected a few times. V was shortened by 7 bases and J by 5 bases, with 11 bases between the two germline ends. The CDR3 runs 12 residues. This entry comes from a study of identical twins. TCRdb redid the calling of the 5' RACE reads with MiXCR, one entry per CDR3 protein. The table includes around 490,000 distinct CDR3 sequences, over 12% detected once. This sample was also put to use in a study of yellow fever vaccine responses in identical twins. That report adds: On the reported evidence, twins' vaccine T cell responses seemed partly convergent and partly personalized.

Sequenced material: CD4+ T cells sorted from blood. This clonotype originated in a woman under 30 in good health. The rearrangement joins TRBV12-3 or TRBV12-4 to TRBJ1-2; D remains ambiguous. The CDR3: CASTSRNYGYTF. Here the CDR3 DNA reads TGTGCCAGCACCAGTAGGAATTATGGCTACACCTTC.